These T cell receptor beta chains were read from a single sample in a study of shared clonotypes between healthy human individuals. Clones were sequenced by immunoSEQ multiplex PCR, and TCRdb holds only the in-frame ones, with some missing. Here the sample spans under 1 million clones, around 96% being singletons. Sequences were obtained from naive CD8+ T cells sorted from blood. These receptor sequences come from a man aged 30 to 39 in good health. The CDR3 runs from the conserved cysteine through the conserved F or W. D genes are given only for firm matches. Not every row has a clone size; where given, it reads once, few, many or a size class.

>TRBD1|TRBV7-2|TRBJ1-4|NA
CASSQGAAILFF
TGTGCCAGCAGCCAGGGGGCGGCGATACTGTTTTTT
>TRBD2|TRBV5-1|TRBJ2-1|once
CASSPQTSGYNEQFF
TGCGCCAGCAGCCCCCAGACTAGCGGCTACAATGAGCAGTTCTTC
>NA|TRBV29-1|TRBJ1-2|NA
CSVVSGRAGYGYTF
TGCAGCGTTGTCTCGGGGAGGGCTGGCTATGGCTACACCTTC
>TRBD2|TRBV7-7|TRBJ2-3|NA
CASSLRFGGGTDTQYF
TGTGCCAGCAGCTTGCGTTTCGGGGGGGGCACAGATACGCAGTATTTT
>TRBD2|TRBV13|TRBJ2-7|once
CASSSPGLGVYEQYF
TGTGCCAGCAGCTCCCCGGGACTAGGAGTGTACGAGCAGTACTTC
>NA|TRBV6-6|TRBJ2-3|NA
CASSYSLESITDTQYF
TGTGCCAGCAGTTACTCTCTAGAATCGATCACAGATACGCAGTATTTT
>NA|TRBV5-4|TRBJ2-1|NA
CASSLETGNEQFF
TGTGCCAGCAGCTTGGAAACGGGCAATGAGCAGTTCTTC
>NA|TRBV28|TRBJ1-5|NA
CASSVGVGNQPQHF
TGTGCCAGCAGTGTAGGAGTGGGCAATCAGCCCCAGCATTTT
>NA|TRBV14|TRBJ1-1|NA
CASSWQGNTEAFF
TGTGCCAGCAGCTGGCAGGGCAACACTGAAGCTTTCTTT
>TRBD1|TRBV29-1|TRBJ2-7|NA
CSVEGAGQGAYEQYF
TGCAGCGTTGAAGGCGCGGGACAGGGGGCCTACGAGCAGTACTTC
>NA|TRBV7-6|TRBJ2-1|once
CASSQTGSNEQFF
TGTGCCAGCAGCCAAACAGGGTCCAATGAGCAGTTCTTC
>NA|TRBV7-9|TRBJ2-1|NA
CASSSDSGSYNEQFF
TGTGCCAGCAGCTCCGATAGCGGTTCCTACAATGAGCAGTTCTTC
>NA|TRBV6-5|TRBJ2-5|NA
CASSYGASRKETQYF
TGTGCCAGCAGTTACGGGGCTAGCAGAAAAGAGACCCAGTACTTC
>NA|TRBV7-6|TRBJ1-1|NA
CASSLEFQGFGTEAFF
TGTGCCAGCAGCTTAGAATTCCAGGGTTTTGGCACTGAAGCTTTCTTT
>NA|TRBV7-9|TRBJ2-7|NA
CASSSPGFYEQYF
TGTGCCAGCAGCTCCCCCGGCTTCTACGAGCAGTACTTC
>NA|TRBV7-8|TRBJ2-1|NA
CASSLYYNEQFF
TGTGCCAGCAGCCTCTACTACAATGAGCAGTTCTTC
>NA|TRBV27|TRBJ1-1|NA
CASSHQINTEAFF
TGTGCCAGCAGTCATCAGATAAACACTGAAGCTTTCTTT
>NA|TRBV2|TRBJ2-7|NA
CASSERGLSLGEQYF
TGTGCCAGCAGCGAAAGGGGACTGAGCCTAGGCGAGCAGTACTTC
>NA|TRBV19|TRBJ1-2|NA
CAASGANYGYTF
TGTGCCGCCTCGGGGGCCAACTATGGCTACACCTTC
>NA|TRBV15|TRBJ2-7|NA
CAISQGRLSIGEQYF
TGTGCCATCTCCCAAGGCAGGTTGAGTATTGGGGAGCAGTACTTC
>TRBD1|TRBV29-1|TRBJ1-2|NA
CSVIGQGPSRGYTF
TGCAGCGTCATCGGACAGGGGCCCTCCCGTGGCTACACCTTC
>NA|TRBV7-9|TRBJ1-5|NA
CASSFGGQPQHF
TGTGCCAGCAGCTTCGGCGGCCAGCCCCAGCATTTT
>NA|TRBV7-8|TRBJ2-7|NA
CASSAKLQEQYF
TGTGCCAGCAGCGCAAAGCTGCAGGAGCAGTACTTC
>NA|TRBV10-3|TRBJ1-2|NA
CAIGGDVNYGYTF
TGTGCCATCGGTGGGGATGTTAACTATGGCTACACCTTC
>NA|TRBV6-5|TRBJ2-7|once
CASSYNIAGLQYF
TGTGCCAGCAGTTACAATATCGCAGGGCTTCAGTACTTC
>NA|TRBV2|TRBJ1-1|NA
CASKTARAFF
TGTGCCAGCAAGACAGCGCGAGCTTTCTTT
>NA|TRBV19|TRBJ2-7|NA
CASSIGGNIYEQYF
TGTGCCAGTAGTATTGGGGGCAACATCTACGAGCAGTACTTC
>TRBD2|TRBV6-5|TRBJ2-2|NA
CASSYGAGGVGELFF
TGTGCCAGCAGTTACGGGGCGGGAGGTGTCGGGGAGCTGTTTTTT
>NA|TRBV6-5|TRBJ2-7|NA
CASSASFGHHEQYF
TGTGCCAGCAGCGCGTCGTTCGGCCATCACGAGCAGTACTTC
>NA|TRBV13|TRBJ2-2|NA
CASSLLILRDPTDTGELFF
TGTGCCAGCAGCTTGCTAATTCTTCGGGATCCGACGGACACCGGGGAGCTGTTTTTT
>NA|TRBV27|TRBJ2-1|NA
CASSSPGARDLTYNEQFF
TGTGCCAGCAGTTCGCCGGGCGCCAGGGACCTAACCTACAATGAGCAGTTCTTC
>NA|TRBV5-1|TRBJ2-7|NA
CASSLGHLYEQYF
TGCGCCAGCAGCTTGGGACACCTCTACGAGCAGTACTTC
>NA|TRBV19|TRBJ1-1|NA
CASSVSGMNTEAFF
TGTGCCAGTAGTGTAAGCGGTATGAACACTGAAGCTTTCTTT
>TRBD2|TRBV28|TRBJ2-2|NA
CASRPRPGLATGELFF
TGTGCCAGCAGGCCGAGGCCGGGACTAGCGACCGGGGAGCTGTTTTTT
>NA|TRBV28|TRBJ1-5|NA
CASGYPQGLNQPQHF
TGTGCCAGCGGCTATCCGCAGGGGTTAAATCAGCCCCAGCATTTT
>NA|TRBV28|TRBJ1-4|once
CASNGVGEKLFF
TGTGCCAGCAATGGGGTGGGTGAAAAACTGTTTTTT
>NA|TRBV7-9|TRBJ2-7|once
CASSLASSEQYF
TGTGCCAGCAGCTTAGCCTCGAGCGAGCAGTACTTC
>NA|TRBV9|TRBJ2-5|once
CASSVWGGDQETQYF
TGTGCCAGCAGCGTATGGGGCGGGGACCAAGAGACCCAGTACTTC
>TRBD1|TRBV7-9|TRBJ2-3|NA
CASRYPGQGADTQYF
TGTGCCAGCAGATACCCGGGACAGGGAGCAGATACGCAGTATTTT
>NA|TRBV7-9|TRBJ2-7|once
CASSLVPDSYEQYF
TGTGCCAGCAGCTTAGTCCCAGACTCCTACGAGCAGTACTTC
>NA|TRBV2|TRBJ2-7|NA
CASRRRGTRSYEQYF
TGTGCCAGCAGGCGGAGGGGAACCAGGTCCTACGAGCAGTACTTC
>TRBD2|TRBV7-6|TRBJ2-5|NA
CASSLVSGVAYQETQYF
TGTGCCAGCAGCTTAGTCAGCGGGGTGGCGTACCAAGAGACCCAGTACTTC
>NA|TRBV29-1|TRBJ2-7|NA
CSVDTPAYEQYF
TGCAGCGTTGATACACCAGCCTACGAGCAGTACTTC
>NA|TRBV6-1|TRBJ1-3|NA
CASSEGVRNTIYF
TGTGCCAGCAGTGAGGGAGTTCGAAACACCATATATTTT
>TRBD2|TRBV29-1|TRBJ2-5|NA
CSSVPWTSGPIQETQYF
TGCAGTTCTGTCCCCTGGACTAGCGGGCCTATCCAAGAGACCCAGTACTTC
>NA|TRBV6-5|TRBJ1-5|NA
CASRSGSLSNQPQHF
TGTGCCAGCAGGTCGGGGAGTTTAAGCAATCAGCCCCAGCATTTT